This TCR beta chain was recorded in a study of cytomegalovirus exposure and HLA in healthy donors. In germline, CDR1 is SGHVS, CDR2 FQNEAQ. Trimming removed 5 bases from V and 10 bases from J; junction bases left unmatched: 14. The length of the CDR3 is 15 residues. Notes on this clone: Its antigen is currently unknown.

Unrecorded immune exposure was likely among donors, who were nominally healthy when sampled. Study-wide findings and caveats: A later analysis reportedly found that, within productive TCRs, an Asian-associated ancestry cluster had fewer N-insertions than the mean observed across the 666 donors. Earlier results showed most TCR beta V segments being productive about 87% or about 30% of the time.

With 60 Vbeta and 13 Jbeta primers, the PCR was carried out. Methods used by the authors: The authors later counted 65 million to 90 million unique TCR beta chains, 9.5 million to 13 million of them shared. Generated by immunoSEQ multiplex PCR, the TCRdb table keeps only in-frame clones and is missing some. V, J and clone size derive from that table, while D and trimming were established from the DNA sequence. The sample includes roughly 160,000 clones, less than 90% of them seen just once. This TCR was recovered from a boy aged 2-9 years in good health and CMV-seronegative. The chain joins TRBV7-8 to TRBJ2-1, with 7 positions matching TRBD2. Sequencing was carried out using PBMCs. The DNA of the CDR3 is TGTGCCAGCAGCCCTCTGGCGGGAGAACGGTCCGAGCAGTTCTTC. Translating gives CASSPLAGERSEQFF. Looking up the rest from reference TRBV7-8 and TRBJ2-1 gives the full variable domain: GAGVSQSPRYKVAKRGQDVALRCDPISGHVSLFWYQQALGQGPEFLTYFQNEAQLDKSGLPSDRFFAERPEGSVSTLKIQRTQQEDSAVYLCASSPLAGERSEQFFGPGTRLTVL.